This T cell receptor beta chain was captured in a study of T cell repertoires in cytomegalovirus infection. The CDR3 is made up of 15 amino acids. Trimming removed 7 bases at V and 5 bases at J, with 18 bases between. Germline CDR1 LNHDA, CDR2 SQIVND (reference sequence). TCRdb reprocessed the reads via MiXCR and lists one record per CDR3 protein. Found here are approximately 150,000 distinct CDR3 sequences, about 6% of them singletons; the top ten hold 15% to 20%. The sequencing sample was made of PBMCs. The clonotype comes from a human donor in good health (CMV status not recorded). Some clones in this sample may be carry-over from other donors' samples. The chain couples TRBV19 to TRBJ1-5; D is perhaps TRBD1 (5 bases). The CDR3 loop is CASTTGTGWDQPQHF. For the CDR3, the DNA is TGTGCCAGTACCACGGGGACGGGGTGGGATCAGCCCCAGCATTTT.